These T cell receptor beta chains were read from a single sample in a study of type 1 and type 2 diabetes patients. TCRdb independently ran MiXCR on the multiplex PCR reads; one entry per CDR3 protein. The sample has a few hundred thousand distinct CDR3 sequences; roughly 50% are singletons. The sequencing sample was made of peripheral blood mononuclear cells (PBMCs). These receptor sequences come from a young man with type 2 diabetes. The CDR3 runs from the conserved cysteine through the conserved F or W. A D gene is named only where the DNA matches it firmly. For some rows the clone size is stated as once, few or many, or as a class when expanded; others skip it.

clone size,D gene,V gene,J gene,CDR3 DNA,CDR3 protein
.,.,TRBV15,TRBJ2-7,TGTGCCACCAGCAGAGGGTCCCCGGGTTACGAGCAGTACTTC,CATSRGSPGYEQYF
.,.,TRBV10-2,TRBJ1-5,TGCGCCAGCAGGGGCCGGGACAGCAATCAGCCCCAGCATTTT,CASRGRDSNQPQHF
.,.,TRBV7-9,TRBJ1-1,TGTGCCAGCAGCTTAGGGGGGGCGCTGAACACTGAAGCTTTCTTT,CASSLGGALNTEAFF
.,.,TRBV6-5,TRBJ2-7,TGTGCCAGCAGTTACTCAAGGAGTCTCGAGCAGTACTTC,CASSYSRSLEQYF
few,TRBD2,TRBV24-1,TRBJ2-1,TGTGCCACCAGTGATCCGCGGGGGAGGAGCAATGAGCAGTTCTTC,CATSDPRGRSNEQFF
few,TRBD1,TRBV28,TRBJ1-6,TGTGCCAGCAGTTCGACAGGGGCTGTATCACCCCTCCACTTT,CASSSTGAVSPLHF
many,.,TRBV2,TRBJ2-5,TGTGCCAGCAGTGATCCTACAGGGATTGAGACCCAGTACTTC,CASSDPTGIETQYF
.,.,TRBV7-8,TRBJ1-2,TGTGCCAGCAGCCGGCTTTCACAGGTGGCCTCCTATGCGGCATCCTATGGCTACACCTTC,CASSRLSQVASYAASYGYTF
.,.,TRBV12-3/TRBV12-4,TRBJ2-7,TGTGCCAGCACGAGAACACCCACCTACGAGCAGTACTTC,CASTRTPTYEQYF
few,TRBD1,TRBV19,TRBJ2-7,TGTGCCACCACTCAGACAGGGAAAAGCTACGAGCAGTACTTC,CATTQTGKSYEQYF
few,.,TRBV4-1,TRBJ2-5,TGCGCCAGCAGCCCGTCCTCGGGGACCCAGTACTTC,CASSPSSGTQYF
.,.,TRBV28,TRBJ2-2,TGTGCCAGCACCTTTATACAGGGAATCGGGGAGCTGTTTTTT,CASTFIQGIGELFF
.,.,TRBV7-3,TRBJ2-7,TGTGCCAGCAGCGCCAACCCGGACTTTTACGAGCAGTACTTC,CASSANPDFYEQYF
.,TRBD1,TRBV19,TRBJ1-1,TGTGCCAGTAACAGGGGGGAATATGAAGCTTTCTTT,CASNRGEYEAFF
.,.,TRBV27,TRBJ2-1,TGTGCCAGCAGTGTCGGGACTGCTACCTACAATGAGCAGTTCTTC,CASSVGTATYNEQFF
.,.,TRBV30,TRBJ1-6,TGTGCCTGGAGTCGAGGGCACAATTCACCCCTCCACTTT,CAWSRGHNSPLHF
.,.,TRBV25-1,TRBJ1-2,TGTGCCAGCAGTATGATGTATGGCTACACCTTC,CASSMMYGYTF
.,.,TRBV18,TRBJ1-1,TGTGCCAGCTCACCGGAAGGGAACACTGAAGCTTTCTTT,CASSPEGNTEAFF
once,.,TRBV6-5,TRBJ1-1,TGTGCCAGCAGTTATACCTACAAGAACACTGAAGCTTTGTTT,CASSYTYKNTEALF
.,TRBD1,TRBV19,TRBJ1-6,TGTGCCAGTAGCCCGGGACAGATTAATTCACCCCTCCACTTT,CASSPGQINSPLHF
few,TRBD1,TRBV19,TRBJ1-1,TGTGCCAGTAGTATCCTAATCTGGCAGGGGGCGACTGGAGCTTTCTTT,CASSILIWQGATGAFF
.,.,TRBV6-1,TRBJ2-7,TGTGCCAGCAGAGAAGAATGGGGCAGGGGAAGGATATACGAGCAGTACTTC,CASREEWGRGRIYEQYF
.,.,TRBV30,TRBJ1-4,TGTGCCTGGACCACGGGCCCCGGGGAAAAACTGTTTTTT,CAWTTGPGEKLFF
.,TRBD1,TRBV19,TRBJ1-4,TGTGCCAGTAGTTCTTCCGGGACAGGGAGGAGTGAAAAACTGTTTTTT,CASSSSGTGRSEKLFF
.,.,TRBV10-2,TRBJ1-1,TGCGCCAGCAGAGACAGAGACTACACTGAAGCTTTCTTT,CASRDRDYTEAFF
.,TRBD2,TRBV19,TRBJ2-7,TGTGCCAGTAGTAAGACTAGCGGGGCCGCCTACGAGCAGTACTTC,CASSKTSGAAYEQYF
.,.,TRBV19,TRBJ1-5,TGTGCCAGTACCGACCATCAGGGTCTGTTCCGTCAGCCCCAGCATTTT,CASTDHQGLFRQPQHF
many,.,TRBV2,TRBJ2-5,TGTGCCAGCACCTCCCTCGGAGCTCAAGAGACCCAGTACTTC,CASTSLGAQETQYF
.,TRBD1,TRBV28,TRBJ1-5,TGTGCCAGCAGTGAACCTGGGACAGGCAATCAGCCCCAGCATTTT,CASSEPGTGNQPQHF
.,TRBD1,TRBV6-6,TRBJ1-2,TGTGCCAGCAGTTACCCTACCTCGATGACAGGGTTTGACGGCTACACCTTC,CASSYPTSMTGFDGYTF
few,.,TRBV20-1,TRBJ2-5,TGCAGTGCCACCCCCAGCTGGACTCCTCACGGGGAGACCCAGTACTTC,CSATPSWTPHGETQYF
.,.,TRBV4-2,TRBJ1-2,TGTGCCAGCAGCCAACCCACACCAAACTATGGCTACACCTTC,CASSQPTPNYGYTF
.,.,TRBV5-1,TRBJ1-1,TGCGCCAGCAGCTTGGCTCCGGCAGGGGAAATGAACACTGAAGCTTTCTTT,CASSLAPAGEMNTEAFF
.,.,TRBV7-8,TRBJ1-1,TGTGCCAGCAGCCAACCAACCGACGGGCCGAACACTAAAGCTTTCTTT,CASSQPTDGPNTKAFF
.,.,TRBV7-2,TRBJ1-1,TGTGCCAGCAGCAGGAAGTACTACAGTCAGCGTGGCACTGAAGCTTTCTTT,CASSRKYYSQRGTEAFF
.,TRBD1,TRBV12-3/TRBV12-4,TRBJ1-1,TGTGCCAGCAGCCTCAGACAGGGTTTCGCTGAAGCTTTCTTT,CASSLRQGFAEAFF
.,TRBD1,TRBV10-1,TRBJ1-1,TGCGCCAGCAGTGAGAATAGGCAGGGGGAATATGATGAAGCTTTCTTT,CASSENRQGEYDEAFF
few,TRBD2,TRBV19,TRBJ2-7,TGTGCCAGAGCGCAGCGGGAGGTCTCCTCCTACGAGCAGTACTTC,CARAQREVSSYEQYF
once,TRBD1,TRBV30,TRBJ1-5,TGTGCCTGGAGTGCCGGGACAGATCAGCCCCAGCATTTT,CAWSAGTDQPQHF
once,.,TRBV20-1,TRBJ2-5,TGCAGTGCTAGAGATCTCGTGATCCACCAAGAGACCCAGTACTTC,CSARDLVIHQETQYF
.,.,TRBV6-5,TRBJ2-3,TGTGCCAGCAGTTATGAGCAGGGACAAGATACGCAGTATTTT,CASSYEQGQDTQYF
.,TRBD1,TRBV7-8,TRBJ2-7,TGTGCCAGCAGCTTTCGTACGGACAGGGACTACGAGCAGTACTTC,CASSFRTDRDYEQYF
few,.,TRBV19,TRBJ2-7,TGTGCCAGTAGTATCTCCGGGACCAGTTCGTACGAGCAGTACTTC,CASSISGTSSYEQYF
.,TRBD2,TRBV7-2,TRBJ2-1,TGTGCCAGCAGCTTCGGACTAGCGGGAGAAGAGCAGTTCTTC,CASSFGLAGEEQFF